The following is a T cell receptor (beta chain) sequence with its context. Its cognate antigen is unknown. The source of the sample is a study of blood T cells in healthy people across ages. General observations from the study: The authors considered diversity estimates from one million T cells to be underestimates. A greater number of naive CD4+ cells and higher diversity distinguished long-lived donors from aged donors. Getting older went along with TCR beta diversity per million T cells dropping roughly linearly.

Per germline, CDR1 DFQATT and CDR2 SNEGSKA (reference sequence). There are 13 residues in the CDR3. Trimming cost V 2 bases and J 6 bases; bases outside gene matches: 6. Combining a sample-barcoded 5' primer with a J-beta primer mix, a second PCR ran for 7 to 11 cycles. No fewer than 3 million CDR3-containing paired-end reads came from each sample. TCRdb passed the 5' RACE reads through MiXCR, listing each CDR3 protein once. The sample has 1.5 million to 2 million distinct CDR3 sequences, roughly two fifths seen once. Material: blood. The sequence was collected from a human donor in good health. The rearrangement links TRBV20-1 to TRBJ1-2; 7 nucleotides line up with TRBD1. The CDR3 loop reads CSARRDREDGYTF. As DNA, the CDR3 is TGCAGTGCTAGAAGAGACAGGGAGGATGGCTACACCTTC.